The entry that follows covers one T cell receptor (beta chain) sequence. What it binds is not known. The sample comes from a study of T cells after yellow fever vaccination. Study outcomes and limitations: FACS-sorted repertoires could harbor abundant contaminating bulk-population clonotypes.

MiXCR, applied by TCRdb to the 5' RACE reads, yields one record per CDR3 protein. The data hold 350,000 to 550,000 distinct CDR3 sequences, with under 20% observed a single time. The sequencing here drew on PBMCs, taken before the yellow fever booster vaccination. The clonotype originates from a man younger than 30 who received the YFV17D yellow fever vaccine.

CDR3 residues: CASSIEYVGSYNEQFF. CDR3 sequence (DNA): TGTGCCAGTAGTATAGAATATGTCGGCTCCTACAATGAGCAGTTCTTC. The chain employs TRBV19 and TRBJ2-1, with unresolved D. The germline V and J ends were trimmed by 0 bases and 0 bases, with 9 bases remaining between them. The CDR3 totals 16 residues. Germline V gene lookup returns CDR1 LNHDA and CDR2 SQIVND (reference sequence).